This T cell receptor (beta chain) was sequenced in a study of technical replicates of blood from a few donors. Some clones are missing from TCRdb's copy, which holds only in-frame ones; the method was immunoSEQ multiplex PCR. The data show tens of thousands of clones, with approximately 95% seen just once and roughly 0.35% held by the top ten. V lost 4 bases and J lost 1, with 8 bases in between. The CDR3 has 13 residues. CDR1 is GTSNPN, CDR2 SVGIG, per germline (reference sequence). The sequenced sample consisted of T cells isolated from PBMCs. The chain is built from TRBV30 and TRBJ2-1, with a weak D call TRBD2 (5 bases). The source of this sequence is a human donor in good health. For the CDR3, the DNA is TGTGCCTGGACCCGGGGATCCTACAATGAGCAGTTCTTC. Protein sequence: CAWTRGSYNEQFF.